These 3 T cell receptor beta chains were all obtained from the same sample, sequenced in a study of T cells after yellow fever vaccination. TCRdb re-called the 5' RACE reads with MiXCR, one entry per CDR3 protein. The sample holds a few hundred thousand distinct CDR3 sequences, approximately 10% seen once. The sample here was CD4+ T cells sorted from PBMCs, taken 5 days after the yellow fever booster vaccination. These receptors all come from a man between 18 and 29 years old who received the YFV17D yellow fever vaccine.

This clonotype has ten or more counts. The chain joins TRBV29-1 to TRBJ2-1; 8 bases map to TRBD2. The germline gives CDR1 SQVTM, CDR2 ANQGSEA. J was trimmed by 0 bases and V by 4 bases; bases with no gene match: 5. The CDR3 totals 15 residues. The CDR3: CSVVSGASSYNEQFF. CDR3 DNA sequence: TGCAGCGTTGTTAGCGGGGCCAGCTCCTACAATGAGCAGTTCTTC.

Only a few counts were recorded for this clonotype. The chain employs TRBV20-1 and TRBJ1-1; D is possibly TRBD1 (6 bases). The CDR3 spans 13 residues. Germline-derived CDR1 and CDR2 are DFQATT and SNEGSKA (reference sequence). The V end was cut by 3 bases, the J end by 1 base, with 9 bases between. CDR3 sequence: CSASPTGNTEAFF. The CDR3 region has the DNA TGCAGTGCTAGTCCGACAGGGAACACTGAAGCTTTCTTT.

This clonotype has only a few counts. The chain combines TRBV20-1 with TRBJ2-2; D could derive from TRBD1 or TRBD2 (6 bases each). Trimming left V 4 bases short and J 3 bases short, with 9 bases between. Per the germline V gene, CDR1 is DFQATT and CDR2 is SNEGSKA (reference sequence). The CDR3 has 13 residues. As DNA, the CDR3 is TGCAGTGCTAACAGGGAGGACACCGGGGAGCTGTTTTTT. It is translated as CSANREDTGELFF.